Here is one T cell receptor (beta chain) with its context. As yet, its antigen is unknown. Germline V lookup: CDR1 SGHTA, CDR2 FQGNSA. Between the trimmed V and J ends, which lost 1 base and 3 bases, there was a span of 12 bases. The CDR3 is made up of 15 amino acids. Measured with immunoSEQ multiplex PCR; TCRdb has only the in-frame clones, and not every one. Found here are around 53,000 clones, approximately 85% of them singletons; the top ten hold approximately 19%. The record originates from a study of T cell responses to AZD1222 COVID-19 vaccine. General observations from the study: Only after the peak T cell response were repertoires sampled. Following two doses of AZD1222, Spike-specific TCR breadth and depth rose. At study baseline, merely several AZD1222 recipients were seropositive. Clonal diversity was possibly underestimated, and white British individuals and females predominated among donors.

The J gene is TRBJ1-1, the V gene TRBV7-2; possibly TRBD1 for D (6 bases). The sample was peripheral blood, taken on day 0 of MenACWY control vaccination. The source is an adult in good health. The CDR3, as DNA: TGTGCCAGCAGCTTAGAATGGCAGGGGTACACTGAAGCTTTCTTT. This gives the protein CASSLEWQGYTEAFF.